A selection of T cell receptor beta chains follows, all from one sample in a study of PD-1 blockade in classical Hodgkin lymphoma. Sequencing used immunoSEQ multiplex PCR; TCRdb keeps in-frame clones, though not all of them. The table includes 20,000 to 30,000 clones, around three quarters detected once. The starting material was peripheral blood mononuclear cells (PBMCs), obtained before the second cycle of nivolumab. Source of these receptors: a human donor with classical Hodgkin lymphoma. Both conserved end residues are part of each CDR3. A D gene is named only where the DNA matches it firmly. Not every row has a clone size; where given, it reads once, few, many or a size class.

clone_size j_call d_call v_call cdr3_nt cdr3_aa
few TRBJ2-1 NA TRBV4-1 TGCGCCAGCAGCCAAGTGGACATGCTGAGTTACAATGAGCAGTTCTTC CASSQVDMLSYNEQFF
large TRBJ2-3 TRBD1 TRBV5-1 TGCGCCAGCAGCTCTGGGACAGGGTCAGCAGATACGCAGTATTTT CASSSGTGSADTQYF
NA TRBJ1-2 NA TRBV6-5 TGTGCCAGCAGTCCAGCCCGTGGAGGCTACACCTTC CASSPARGGYTF
NA TRBJ1-1 NA TRBV29-1 TGCAGCGTTGTTGACACCATAAACACTGAAGCTTTCTTT CSVVDTINTEAFF
NA TRBJ2-7 NA TRBV10-3 TGTGCCATCAAGGCTTCCCTAGCCCCAGCTGGAGAGCAGTACTTC CAIKASLAPAGEQYF
NA TRBJ1-2 TRBD1 TRBV18 TGTGCCAGCTCACCGGACAGGGGGCGAAGCGGCTACACCTTC CASSPDRGRSGYTF
NA TRBJ2-7 NA TRBV9 TGTGCCAGCAGCGCCTCGGAAGGTTGGGCGGAAAGCTCCTACGAGCAGTACTTC CASSASEGWAESSYEQYF
NA TRBJ2-2 NA TRBV19 TGTGCCAGTCTCAGGTCTAACACCGGGGAGCTGTTTTTT CASLRSNTGELFF
NA TRBJ2-7 NA TRBV13 TGTGCCAGCAGCTTAGGCCTACAGGTAACCTACGAGCAGTACTTC CASSLGLQVTYEQYF
NA TRBJ2-1 NA TRBV13 TGTGCCAGCAGCCCATTAGCGGAGCTAAGGGTTGAGCAGTTCTTC CASSPLAELRVEQFF
NA TRBJ2-3 NA TRBV5-1 TGCGCCAGCAGCTTTGTGCAGGGCACAGATACGCAGTATTTT CASSFVQGTDTQYF
NA TRBJ2-2 NA TRBV2 TGTGCCAGCATACGAACCGGGGAGCTGTTTTTT CASIRTGELFF
NA TRBJ1-2 NA TRBV5-4 TGTGCCAGCAGCTTGTCTCTTAACTATGGCTACACCTTC CASSLSLNYGYTF
NA TRBJ2-7 NA TRBV7-9 TGTGCCAGCAGCGAGCGGGCGAGCTACGAGCAGTACTTC CASSERASYEQYF
NA TRBJ2-2 NA TRBV19 TGTGCCAGTAGTACAGCGCGGGAAATGTCGGGGGAGCTGTTTTTT CASSTAREMSGELFF
NA TRBJ2-3 NA TRBV9 TGTGCCAGCAGCTTACGACAGGCACCTTACACAGATACGCAGTATTTT CASSLRQAPYTDTQYF
NA TRBJ1-4 TRBD1 TRBV7-2 TGTGCCAGCAGCTTATTCGGGAGGGGATGGACAGGCTCCAATGAAAAACTGTTTTTT CASSLFGRGWTGSNEKLFF
NA TRBJ1-5 NA TRBV4-1 TGCGCCAGCAGCCAAGTCCCCCCGGGGGCGCGGGGCAATCAGCCCCAGCATTTT CASSQVPPGARGNQPQHF
NA TRBJ2-7 TRBD1 TRBV28 TGTGCCAGCAGTCCGAAGACAGGGCGCTCCTACGAGCAGTACTTC CASSPKTGRSYEQYF
NA TRBJ2-2 NA TRBV18 TGTGCCAGCTCACCACCCAGCGTAGGGACCGGGGAGCTGTTTTTT CASSPPSVGTGELFF
NA TRBJ2-7 TRBD2 TRBV7-9 TGTGCCAGCAGCCTTAGCGGGGTTACCTACGAGCAGTACTTC CASSLSGVTYEQYF
NA TRBJ1-2 TRBD1 TRBV19 TGTGCCAGTAGTCGACCGGTGACAGGGGTTGGCTACACCTTC CASSRPVTGVGYTF
NA TRBJ2-7 TRBD2 TRBV5-6 TGTGCCAGCAGGAGGCTACTAGCGGGAGTGGTGCAGTACTTC CASRRLLAGVVQYF
few TRBJ1-4 NA TRBV28 TGTGCCAGCAGTTTGGTGGGTGAAAAACTGTTTTTT CASSLVGEKLFF
NA TRBJ2-7 TRBD1 TRBV10-2 TGCGCCAGCAGGGCCGGGACAGACTCCTACGAGCAGTACTTC CASRAGTDSYEQYF
NA TRBJ1-2 NA TRBV4-1 TGCGCCAGCAGCCAATCTCTACGGAACTATGGCTACACCTTC CASSQSLRNYGYTF